This record looks at one TCR beta chain sequence and its context. As yet, its antigen is unknown. A junction boundary mismatches the germline segment, possibly from a read error. The CDR3 runs 13 residues. Germline V CDR1 and CDR2: LGHNA, YNFKEQ. TCR beta libraries were made by quantitative 5'-RACE with molecular barcodes. TCRdb reanalysed the 5' RACE reads using MiXCR and keeps one entry per CDR3 protein. The data show 36,000 or so distinct CDR3 sequences, around 6.2% seen once. These data originate in a study of CD8 T cells in ankylosing spondylitis. Study-wide findings and caveats: Before this, some motif variants had been reported in reactive arthritis synovial fluid and blood.

Sequenced sample: blood, either unsorted or a sorted T cell fraction (not recorded which). The chain joins TRBV4-2 to TRBJ2-1; unclear D gene. The receptor comes from a male donor with ankylosing spondylitis or in good health (not recorded which). For the CDR3, the DNA is TGTGCCATCAGCCCCGGGCGTCTCAATGAGCAGTTCTTC. As protein: CAISPGRLNEQFF.